The 24 T cell receptor beta chains reported below all come from one sample, sequenced in a study of Ad26.COV2.S vaccination and SARS-CoV-2 variants. Sequencing used immunoSEQ multiplex PCR; TCRdb keeps in-frame clones, though not all of them. Seen here are 87,000 or so clones, under 90% observed once, and the top ten hold around a sixth. This material consisted of peripheral blood, taken after recovery from COVID-19. These receptors were taken from a human donor who had recovered from COVID-19.

The chain carries TRBV7-2 and TRBJ1-4; possible D gene TRBD1, 5 bases. The V end lost 5 bases, the J end lost 8 bases, and 15 bases lay between the germline ends. This CDR3 is 14 amino acids long. The V gene's germline CDR1 is SGHTA and CDR2 FQGNSA. The DNA of the CDR3 is TGTGCCAGCAGCCTGACAGTTAGGTCGGAAAAACTGTTTTTT. Its protein is CASSLTVRSEKLFF.

This clone was observed once. This sequence joins TRBV7-2 and TRBJ2-1; D not resolved. V lost 5 bases and J lost 6, with 14 bases in between. This CDR3 has 14 residues. CDR1 SGHTA and CDR2 FQGNSA come from the germline V gene. The CDR3 sequence is CASSPTGPPNEQFF. CDR3 bases: TGTGCCAGCAGCCCCACCGGACCACCCAATGAGCAGTTCTTC.

The V and J genes are TRBV6-2 or TRBV6-3 and TRBJ2-5, with no clear D. This CDR3 region has 14 residues. The V gene lost 4 bases and the J gene lost 3 bases, with 12 bases spanning the gap. Germline V lookup: CDR1 MNHEY, CDR2 SVGEGT. CDR3 region: CASSFLGIKETQYF. The CDR3 bases are TGTGCCAGCAGTTTTTTGGGCATAAAAGAGACCCAGTACTTC.

V usage is TRBV9 and J usage is TRBJ2-7; weak D call: TRBD2 (6 bases). This CDR3 is built from 15 residues. CDR1 and CDR2 from the germline V gene are SGDLS and YYNGEE. Trimming stripped 4 bases from V and 0 bases from J, with 14 bases between. As DNA, the CDR3 is TGTGCCAGCAGCTCTGGGACTTCCAGCTCCTACGAGCAGTACTTC. This translates into CASSSGTSSSYEQYF.

This clone was picked up one time. The chain carries TRBV7-9 and TRBJ1-4; D perhaps matches TRBD1 (6 bases). Trimming pared 4 bases from V and 4 bases from J, leaving 10 bases between. This CDR3 has 14 residues. The germline gives CDR1 SEHNR, CDR2 FQNEAQ (reference sequence). CDR3 protein: CASSSQGSNEKLFF. The CDR3 DNA reads TGTGCCAGCAGCTCCCAGGGGAGTAATGAAAAACTGTTTTTT.

The chain uses TRBV11-2 and TRBJ2-7, with a tentative D call TRBD2 (5 bases). The CDR3 extends over 17 amino acids. Trimming cost V 1 base and J 2 bases, with 18 bases left between them. Germline V lookup: CDR1 SGHAT, CDR2 FQNNGV. CDR3 coding DNA: TGTGCCAGCAGCTTAGGGGAGTTTGCGCGGGCACCCTACGAGCAGTACTTC. Its protein product is CASSLGEFARAPYEQYF.

Concerning this clone itself: The junction shows a germline mismatch at one end, possibly a read error. This chain uses TRBV28 with TRBJ2-7; 10 bases are a match to TRBD1. The CDR3 runs 13 residues. Germline V gene lookup returns CDR1 MDHEN and CDR2 SYDVKM. Here the CDR3 DNA reads TGTGCCAGCAGCCGGGGACAGGGGTCCCCCTACCGCTTC. Its protein product is CASSRGQGSPYRF.

The V gene is TRBV4-2, the J gene TRBJ2-7; tentatively, D is TRBD1 or TRBD2 (6 bases each). The germline V and J ends were trimmed by 5 bases and 2 bases, with 19 bases remaining between them. Per the germline V gene, CDR1 is LGHNA and CDR2 is YNFKEQ. The CDR3 runs to 16 residues. This chain's CDR3 is CASSSGGGLETYEQYF. CDR3 coding DNA: TGTGCCAGCAGCTCAGGAGGGGGATTGGAAACCTACGAGCAGTACTTC.

This chain links TRBV27 with TRBJ2-5; D uncertain. Germline assignment: CDR1 MNHEY and CDR2 SMNVEV (reference sequence). The CDR3 runs 15 residues. V was pared by 0 bases and J by 4 bases, with 12 bases between. CDR3 amino acids: CASSLSWLTGETQYF. DNA of the CDR3: TGTGCCAGCAGTTTATCGTGGCTGACGGGAGAGACCCAGTACTTC.

The chain joins TRBV4-3 to TRBJ1-4; D is ambiguous. The CDR3 loop spans 16 amino acids. V gave up 0 bases and J gave up 6 bases, with 14 bases separating them. Germline lookup yields CDR1 LGHNA and CDR2 YSLEER. Written as DNA, the CDR3 is TGCGCCAGCAGCCAAGACCAGGTGTGGAGGGATGAAAAACTGTTTTTT. Translated: CASSQDQVWRDEKLFF.

The J gene is TRBJ2-2, the V gene TRBV29-1, with D maybe TRBD2 (5 bases). Trimming left V 6 bases short and J 1 base short, with 12 bases between. The germline V gene has CDR1 SQVTM and CDR2 ANQGSEA. The CDR3 is 14 residues long. The CDR3 protein is CSVAQGLNTGELFF. DNA of the CDR3: TGCAGCGTAGCACAAGGACTGAACACCGGGGAGCTGTTTTTT.

Here the CDR3 reads CASSKTGRGEAFF. The CDR3 nucleotides read TGTGCCAGCAGTAAGACCGGGAGGGGTGAAGCTTTCTTT. This chain joins TRBV6-5 and TRBJ1-1; a possible D gene is TRBD1 (5 bases). CDR3 size: 13 residues. The germline V and J ends were trimmed by 5 bases and 7 bases, with 14 bases remaining between them. CDR1 and CDR2 from the germline V gene are MNHEY and SVGAGI.

The rearrangement links TRBV20-1 to TRBJ2-3; D is ambiguous. The CDR3 consists of 14 residues. Between the trimmed V and J ends, which lost 3 bases and 0 bases, there was a span of 10 bases. Germline assignment: CDR1 DFQATT and CDR2 SNEGSKA (reference sequence). The CDR3 loop reads CSASLTPSTDTQYF. CDR3 sequence (DNA): TGCAGTGCTAGTTTGACACCAAGCACAGATACGCAGTATTTT.

The chain combines TRBV18 with TRBJ1-4; weak D call: TRBD1 (5 bases). This CDR3 contains 15 residues. CDR1 KGHSH and CDR2 LQKENI come from the germline V gene. V shed 5 bases and J shed 10 bases, with 20 bases lying between them. CDR3 amino acids: CASSTRVGAPRKLFF. The CDR3 coding sequence is TGTGCCAGCTCAACACGGGTCGGGGCCCCTAGAAAACTGTTTTTT.

V is TRBV6-1 and J is TRBJ2-7; D assignment may be TRBD1 or TRBD2 (7 bases each). V lost 2 bases and J lost 8, with 19 bases in between. The CDR3 is 15 amino acids. Per germline, CDR1 MNHNS and CDR2 SASEGT. CDR3 loop: CASSELGGGRIKQYF. The CDR3 DNA reads TGTGCCAGCAGTGAATTGGGAGGGGGCCGGATCAAGCAGTACTTC.

The chain combines TRBV7-9 with TRBJ1-5, with 9 bases fitting TRBD1. Germline V gene data show CDR1 as SEHNR and CDR2 as FQNEAQ (reference sequence). The CDR3 is 17 residues long. J gave up 1 base and V 8 bases, and 12 bases lay outside the gene matches. CDR3 DNA: TGTGCCAGCTCGGTCACTACAGGGGGCGGGAGCAATCAGCCCCAGCATTTT. Its translation: CASSVTTGGGSNQPQHF.

The chain couples TRBV25-1 to TRBJ2-5; 7 bases fit TRBD1. CDR3 length: 12 amino acids. Trimming removed 8 bases from V and 5 bases from J; junction bases left unmatched: 5. The germline V gene has CDR1 MGHDK and CDR2 SYGVNS. The CDR3 protein is CASSQGRETQYF. In DNA form, the CDR3 reads TGTGCCAGCTCACAGGGGCGGGAGACCCAGTACTTC. The full variable domain, rest sourced from reference TRBV25-1 and TRBJ2-5, is EADIYQTPRYLVIGTGKKITLECSQTMGHDKMYWYQQDPGMELHLIHYSYGVNSTEKGDLSSESTVSRIRTEHFPLTLESARPSHTSQYLCASSQGRETQYFGPGTRLLVL.

The chain is built from TRBV27 and TRBJ1-5, with no clear D. This CDR3 spans 11 amino acids. The ends were cut back, 3 bases at V and 8 bases at J, with 5 bases in the middle. Germline V gives CDR1 MNHEY, CDR2 SMNVEV (reference sequence). The CDR3 region has the DNA TGTGCCAGCAGTTTGGATGAGCCCCAGCATTTT. As protein: CASSLDEPQHF.

The sample holds one count of this clone. The chain joins TRBV4-1 to TRBJ2-1, with D possibly TRBD2 on 6 matching bases. Germline V gene sequence: CDR1 MGHRA, CDR2 YSYEKL. The CDR3 consists of 14 residues. Deletions cut 3 bases from V and 7 bases from J, with 13 bases between. The CDR3 DNA sequence: TGCGCCAGCAGCCACGGTACTAGCCCTAATGAGCAGTTCTTC. Amino acids: CASSHGTSPNEQFF.

V usage is TRBV10-1 and J usage is TRBJ2-7, with D unclear. V lost 5 bases and J 0 bases, leaving 5 bases between the germline ends. The germline V gene encodes CDR1 WNHNN and CDR2 SYGVQD (reference sequence). The CDR3 runs to 12 residues. The CDR3 bases are TGCGCCAGCAGTCAAATCTCCTACGAGCAGTACTTC. Protein sequence: CASSQISYEQYF.

The chain carries TRBV11-1 and TRBJ2-5; 8 bases are a match to TRBD2. Trimming took 1 base from V and 4 from J; bases not matched to a gene: 8. The CDR3 covers 16 residues. Germline CDR1 reads SGHAT; CDR2 reads FQDESV (reference sequence). DNA for the CDR3: TGTGCCAGCAGCTTAGAGTCAGCGGGAGTTAGAGAGACCCAGTACTTC. Its translation is CASSLESAGVRETQYF.

The chain uses TRBV19 and TRBJ1-2; TRBD1 matches at 7 bases. Germline assignment: CDR1 LNHDA and CDR2 SQIVND (reference sequence). V gave up 6 bases and J gave up 0 bases; unmatched junction bases: 10. The CDR3 extends over 16 amino acids. Here the CDR3 DNA reads TGTGCCAGTAGGGGGACAGAGATAATTGCTAACTATGGCTACACCTTC. It translates to CASRGTEIIANYGYTF. Full variable domain (rest looked up from reference TRBV19 and TRBJ1-2): DGGITQSPKYLFRKEGQNVTLSCEQNLNHDAMYWYRQDPGQGLRLIYYSQIVNDFQKGDIAEGYSVSREKKESFPLTVTSAQKNPTAFYLCASRGTEIIANYGYTFGSGTRLTVV.

This clone was seen once. The chain couples TRBV2 to TRBJ2-7; maybe TRBD2 (6 bases). The germline gives CDR1 SNHLY, CDR2 FYNNEI. V was trimmed by 4 bases and J by 1 base, leaving 11 bases between them. The CDR3 runs 14 residues. The CDR3 loop is CASSGPEGSYEQYF. The CDR3 nucleotides read TGTGCCAGCAGTGGACCGGAGGGATCCTACGAGCAGTACTTC.

The V gene is TRBV28, the J gene TRBJ1-1; D gene ambiguous. CDR1 is MDHEN and CDR2 is SYDVKM in the germline V gene. This CDR3 spans 12 amino acids. V was cut by 2 bases and J by 2 bases, with 3 bases left in between. This CDR3 reads CASSLINTEAFF. The CDR3 coding sequence is TGTGCCAGCAGTTTAATTAACACTGAAGCTTTCTTT. Drawing the rest from reference TRBV28 and TRBJ1-1, the complete variable domain is DVKVTQSSRYLVKRTGEKVFLECVQDMDHENMFWYRQDPGLGLRLIYFSYDVKMKEKGDIPEGYSVSREKKERFSLILESASTNQTSMYLCASSLINTEAFFGQGTRLTVV.